These T cell receptor beta chains were read from a single sample in a study of blood T cell repertoires in COVID-19. Clones were read by immunoSEQ multiplex PCR, and TCRdb kept only the in-frame ones, dropping some. Found here are some 150,000 clones, roughly nine tenths of them singletons; the top ten hold approximately 2.4%. The sample was peripheral blood. These TCRs come from a woman in her seventies with acute or convalescent COVID-19. Each CDR3 is given with its conserved first and last residue. A D gene is named only where the DNA matches it firmly. Part of the rows lack a size; the others show once, few, many or a class for expanded clones.

d_call cdr3_length j_call clone_size v_call cdr3_nt cdr3_aa
TRBD1 16 TRBJ1-1 NA TRBV6-6 TGTGCCAGCAGTTACCAGCGAGGGGGCGAGAACACTGAAGCTTTCTTT CASSYQRGGENTEAFF
NA 17 TRBJ2-2 once TRBV6-2/TRBV6-3 TGTGCCAGCAGTTACTCGACTGTGGGGCGTGGCACCGGGGAGCTGTTTTTT CASSYSTVGRGTGELFF
NA 15 TRBJ1-2 NA TRBV5-1 TGCGCCAGCAGCTTGGGTAGGCGGGACGACTATGGCTACACCTTC CASSLGRRDDYGYTF
TRBD1 19 TRBJ2-3 NA TRBV4-2 TGTGCCAGCAGCCTCCCGCCCTCCCTTCGGGACAGTAGCACAGATACGCAGTATTTT CASSLPPSLRDSSTDTQYF
TRBD2 14 TRBJ2-3 NA TRBV2 TGTGCCAGCGAGCGGACTAGCACCTCAGATACGCAGTATTTT CASERTSTSDTQYF
TRBD1 16 TRBJ1-2 few TRBV3-1/TRBV3-2 TGTGCCAGCAGCCTAAGTCCAGGGGGCGCCAACTATGGCTACACCTTC CASSLSPGGANYGYTF
NA 13 TRBJ2-3 NA TRBV12-3/TRBV12-4 TGTGCCAGCAGTTTAGCGCGGGCAGATACGCAGTATTTT CASSLARADTQYF
NA 14 TRBJ1-2 NA TRBV6-5 TGTGCCAGCAGTTACTCCGCGAGCTCCTATGGCTACACCTTC CASSYSASSYGYTF
NA 15 TRBJ2-5 NA TRBV13 TGTGCCAGCAGCGGGGGACTCCTCCCTCCGGAGACCCAGTACTTC CASSGGLLPPETQYF
TRBD1 13 TRBJ1-2 NA TRBV6-5 TGTGCCAGCAGTTATGACAGGGCCCTAGGCTACACCTTC CASSYDRALGYTF
NA 13 TRBJ1-2 NA TRBV28 TGTGCCAGCAGTCCCGGGACAAACTATGGCTACACCTTC CASSPGTNYGYTF
NA 16 TRBJ2-1 few TRBV11-3 TGTGCCAGCTCTTCCGGAGGGTCTTTAGCCTACAATGAGCAGTTCTTC CASSSGGSLAYNEQFF
NA 14 TRBJ1-2 NA TRBV27 TGTGCCAGCAGTTTCGGCGGATCTAACTATGGCTACACCTTC CASSFGGSNYGYTF
NA 17 TRBJ1-5 NA TRBV5-6 TGTGCCAGCAGCTTGGGAGCCGCGGTCCTTAGCAATCAGCCCCAGCATTTT CASSLGAAVLSNQPQHF
NA 17 TRBJ1-5 NA TRBV5-4 TGTGCCAGCAGCCCAGGGTCTGGCCCTCTTAGCAATCAGCCCCAGCATTTT CASSPGSGPLSNQPQHF
TRBD1 16 TRBJ1-4 NA TRBV5-1 TGCGCCAGCAGCGGGGGGACAGGGCCCCCGGCTGAAAAACTGTTTTTT CASSGGTGPPAEKLFF
TRBD1 16 TRBJ1-6 NA TRBV30 TGTGCCTGGAGAACCGGGACAGGGGTATATAATTCACCCCTCCACTTT CAWRTGTGVYNSPLHF
NA 16 TRBJ1-6 NA TRBV5-3 TGTGCCAGAAGCTTGGTGACAGGTATTTTTGGTTCCCCCCTCCACTTT CARSLVTGIFGSPLHF
NA 14 TRBJ1-6 once TRBV6-5 TGTGCCAGCAGTTACTCCCAGGGCCAGTCACCCCTCCACTTT CASSYSQGQSPLHF
TRBD1 16 TRBJ1-2 few TRBV18 TGTGCCAGCTCACCTAGAGAACAGGGGGCAAGCTATGGCTACACCTTC CASSPREQGASYGYTF
NA 16 TRBJ2-4 NA TRBV19 TGTGCCAGTAGTATGTGGCCAGGGTCGGCCAAAAACATTCAGTACTTC CASSMWPGSAKNIQYF
TRBD1 19 TRBJ2-1 few TRBV7-9 TGTGCCAGCAGCCCGGGCGGGACAGGAGTCGTAAGCTCCTACAATGAGCAGTTCTTC CASSPGGTGVVSSYNEQFF
TRBD1 11 TRBJ1-1 few TRBV28 TGTGCCAGCAGTTTACAGGGGGCAGCTTTCTTT CASSLQGAAFF
TRBD1 17 TRBJ2-1 NA TRBV7-6 TGTGCCAGCAGCTCGTCACCGGGACAGGGGGCTTACAATGAGCAGTTCTTC CASSSSPGQGAYNEQFF
TRBD1 17 TRBJ1-1 once TRBV2 TGTGCCAGCAGTGAAGTAACAGGGGGCTATTTGAACACTGAAGCTTTCTTT CASSEVTGGYLNTEAFF
NA 13 TRBJ1-5 NA TRBV30 TGTGCCTGGAGTGTGAACGCCTTTACAGCCCAGCATTTT CAWSVNAFTAQHF
NA 13 TRBJ1-5 NA TRBV10-3 TGTGCCATCAGTGAATACCAGGATCAGCCCCAGCATTTT CAISEYQDQPQHF
TRBD2 15 TRBJ2-3 NA TRBV9 TGTGCCAGCAGCAGACTAGCGGGACGCCTAGATACGCAGTATTTT CASSRLAGRLDTQYF
TRBD1 15 TRBJ2-1 NA TRBV15 TGTGCCACCAGCAGACATTCTCAGGGGGCCAATGAGCAGTTCTTC CATSRHSQGANEQFF